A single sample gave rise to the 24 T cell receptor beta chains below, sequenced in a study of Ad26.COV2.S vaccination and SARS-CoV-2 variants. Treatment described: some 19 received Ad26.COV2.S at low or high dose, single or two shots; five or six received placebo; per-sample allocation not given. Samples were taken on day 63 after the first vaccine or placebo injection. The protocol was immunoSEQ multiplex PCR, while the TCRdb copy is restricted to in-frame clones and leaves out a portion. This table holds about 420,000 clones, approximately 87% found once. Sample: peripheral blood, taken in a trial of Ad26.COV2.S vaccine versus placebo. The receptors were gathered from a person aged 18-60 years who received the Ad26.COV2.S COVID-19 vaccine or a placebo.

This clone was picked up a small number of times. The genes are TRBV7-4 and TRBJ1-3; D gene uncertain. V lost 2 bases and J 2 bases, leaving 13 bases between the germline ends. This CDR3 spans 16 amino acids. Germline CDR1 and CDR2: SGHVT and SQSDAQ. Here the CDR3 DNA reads TGTGCCAGCAGCTTATTATTTCCAGCAACTGGAAACACCATATATTTT. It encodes CASSLLFPATGNTIYF. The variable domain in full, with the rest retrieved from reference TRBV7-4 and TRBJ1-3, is GAGVSQSPRYKVAKRGRDVALRCDSISGHVTLYWYRQTLGQGSEVLTYSQSDAQRDKSGRPSGRFSAERPERSVSTLKIQRTEQGDSAVYLCASSLLFPATGNTIYFGEGSWLTVV.

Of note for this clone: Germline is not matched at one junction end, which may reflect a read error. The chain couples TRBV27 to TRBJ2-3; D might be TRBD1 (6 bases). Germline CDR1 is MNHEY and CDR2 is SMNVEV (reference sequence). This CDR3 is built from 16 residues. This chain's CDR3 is CASSLTGTSNTNTQYF. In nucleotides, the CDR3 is TGTGCCAGCAGTTTGACAGGTACCTCGAACACAAATACGCAGTATTTT.

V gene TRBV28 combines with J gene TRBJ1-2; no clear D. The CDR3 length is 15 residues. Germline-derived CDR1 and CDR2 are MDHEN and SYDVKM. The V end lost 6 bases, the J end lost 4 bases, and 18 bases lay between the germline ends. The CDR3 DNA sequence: TGTGCCAGCAGGATTACGGCCTATCGGGCCTATGGCTACACCTTC. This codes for CASRITAYRAYGYTF.

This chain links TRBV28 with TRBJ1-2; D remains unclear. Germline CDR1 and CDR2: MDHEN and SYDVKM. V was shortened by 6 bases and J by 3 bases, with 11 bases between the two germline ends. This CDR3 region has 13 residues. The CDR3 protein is CASSPGRDYGYTF. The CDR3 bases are TGTGCCAGCAGCCCCGGGCGAGACTATGGCTACACCTTC.

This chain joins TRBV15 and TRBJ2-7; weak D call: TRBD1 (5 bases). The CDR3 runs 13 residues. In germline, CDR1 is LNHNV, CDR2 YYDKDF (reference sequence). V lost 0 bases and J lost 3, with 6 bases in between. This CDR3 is CATSRERGYEQYF. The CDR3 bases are TGTGCCACCAGCAGAGAAAGGGGCTACGAGCAGTACTTC.

The CDR3 is CASSLRQMVQPQHF. The CDR3 DNA is TGTGCCAGCAGCCTCCGGCAGATGGTTCAGCCCCAGCATTTT. The J gene is TRBJ1-5, the V gene TRBV6-2 or TRBV6-3, with no clear D. There are 14 residues in the CDR3. Germline lookup yields CDR1 MNHEY and CDR2 SVGEGT. V gave up 6 bases and J gave up 6 bases, with 15 bases separating them.

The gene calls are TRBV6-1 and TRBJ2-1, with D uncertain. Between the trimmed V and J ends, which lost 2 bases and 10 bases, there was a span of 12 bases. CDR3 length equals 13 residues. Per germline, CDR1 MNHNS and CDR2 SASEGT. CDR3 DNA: TGTGCCAGCAGTGAACTGGACCCCCGGGAGCAGTTCTTC. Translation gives CASSELDPREQFF.

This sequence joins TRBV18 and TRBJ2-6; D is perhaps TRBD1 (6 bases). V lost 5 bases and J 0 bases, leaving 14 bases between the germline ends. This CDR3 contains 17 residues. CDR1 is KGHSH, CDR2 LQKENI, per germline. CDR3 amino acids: CASSDLTGFSGANVLTF. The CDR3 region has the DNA TGTGCCAGCTCAGACTTAACAGGGTTCTCTGGGGCCAACGTCCTGACTTTC.

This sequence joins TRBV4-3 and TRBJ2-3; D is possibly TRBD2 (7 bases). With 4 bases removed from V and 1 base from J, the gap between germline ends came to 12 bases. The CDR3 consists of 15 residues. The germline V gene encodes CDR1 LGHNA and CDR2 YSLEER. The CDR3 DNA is TGCGCCAGCAGCCGGGGGGGCCCAGGCACAGATACGCAGTATTTT. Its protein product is CASSRGGPGTDTQYF.

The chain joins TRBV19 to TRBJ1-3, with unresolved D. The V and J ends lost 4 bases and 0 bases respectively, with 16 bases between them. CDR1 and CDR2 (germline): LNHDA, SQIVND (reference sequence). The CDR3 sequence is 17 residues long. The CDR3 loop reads CASSSTISRSSGNTIYF. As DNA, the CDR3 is TGTGCCAGTAGTAGTACGATTTCCCGATCCTCTGGAAACACCATATATTTT.

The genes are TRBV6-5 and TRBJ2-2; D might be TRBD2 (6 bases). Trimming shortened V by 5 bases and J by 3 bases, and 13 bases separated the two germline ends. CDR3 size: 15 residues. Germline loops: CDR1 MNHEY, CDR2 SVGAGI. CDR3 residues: CASSPQGLHTGELFF. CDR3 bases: TGTGCCAGCAGTCCCCAGGGACTCCACACCGGGGAGCTGTTTTTT.

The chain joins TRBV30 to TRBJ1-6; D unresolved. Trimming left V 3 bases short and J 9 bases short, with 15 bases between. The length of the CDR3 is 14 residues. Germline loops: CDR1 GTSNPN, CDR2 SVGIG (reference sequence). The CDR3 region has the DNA TGTGCCTGGAGACGACGGACCGATGGTTCACCCCTCCACTTT. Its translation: CAWRRRTDGSPLHF.

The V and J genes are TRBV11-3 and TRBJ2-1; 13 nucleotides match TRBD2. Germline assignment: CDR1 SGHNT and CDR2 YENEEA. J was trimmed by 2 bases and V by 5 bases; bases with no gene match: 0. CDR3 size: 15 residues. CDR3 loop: CASSGTSGAYNEQFF. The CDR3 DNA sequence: TGTGCCAGCAGCGGGACTAGCGGGGCCTACAATGAGCAGTTCTTC.

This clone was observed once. The CDR3 is CASSPRGAADTEAFF. CDR3 nucleotides: TGTGCCAGTAGTCCCCGTGGAGCGGCGGACACTGAAGCTTTCTTT. This rearrangement joins TRBV19 to TRBJ1-1; the D is unclear. The V gene lost 5 bases and the J gene lost 3 bases, with 16 bases spanning the gap. Per germline, CDR1 LNHDA and CDR2 SQIVND (reference sequence). CDR3 length equals 15 residues.

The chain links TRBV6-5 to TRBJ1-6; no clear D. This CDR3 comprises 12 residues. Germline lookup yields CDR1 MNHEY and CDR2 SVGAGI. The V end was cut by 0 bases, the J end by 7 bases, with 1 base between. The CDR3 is CASSYSNSPLHF. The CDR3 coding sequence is TGTGCCAGCAGTTACTCAAATTCACCCCTCCACTTT.

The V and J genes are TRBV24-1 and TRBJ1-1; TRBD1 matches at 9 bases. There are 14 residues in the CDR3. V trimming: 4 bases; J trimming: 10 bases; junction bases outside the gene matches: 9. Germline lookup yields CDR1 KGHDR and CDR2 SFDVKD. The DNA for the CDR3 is TGTGCCACCAGTGACCAAGGGACAGGGCGGGGAGCTTTCTTT. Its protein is CATSDQGTGRGAFF.

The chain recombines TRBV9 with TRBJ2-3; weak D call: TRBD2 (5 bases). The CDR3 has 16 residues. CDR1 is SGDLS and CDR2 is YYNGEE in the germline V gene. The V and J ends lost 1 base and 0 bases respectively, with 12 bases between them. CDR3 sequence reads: CASSVLGGGSTDTQYF. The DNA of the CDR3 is TGTGCCAGCAGCGTATTGGGCGGAGGAAGCACAGATACGCAGTATTTT.

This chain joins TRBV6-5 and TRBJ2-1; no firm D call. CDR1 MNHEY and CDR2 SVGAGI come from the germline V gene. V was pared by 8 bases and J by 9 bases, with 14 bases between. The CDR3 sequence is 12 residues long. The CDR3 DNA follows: TGTGCCAGCGTTGGACCGACGATTGAGCAGTTCTTC. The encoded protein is CASVGPTIEQFF.

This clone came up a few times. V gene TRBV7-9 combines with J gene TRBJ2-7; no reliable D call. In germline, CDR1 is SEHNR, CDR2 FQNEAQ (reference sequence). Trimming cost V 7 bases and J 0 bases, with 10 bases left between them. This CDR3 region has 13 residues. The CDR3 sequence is CASKAGLSYEQYF. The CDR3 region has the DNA TGTGCCAGCAAGGCAGGCCTCTCCTACGAGCAGTACTTC.

CDR3 residues: CASSLQGAFGELFF. CDR3 nucleotides: TGTGCCAGCAGTTTACAGGGGGCTTTCGGGGAGCTGTTTTTT. The gene calls are TRBV27 and TRBJ2-2; TRBD1 agrees at 8 bases. The CDR3 contains 14 residues. V was pared by 2 bases and J by 7 bases, with 3 bases of the junction left unmatched. CDR1 is MNHEY and CDR2 is SMNVEV in the germline V gene (reference sequence).

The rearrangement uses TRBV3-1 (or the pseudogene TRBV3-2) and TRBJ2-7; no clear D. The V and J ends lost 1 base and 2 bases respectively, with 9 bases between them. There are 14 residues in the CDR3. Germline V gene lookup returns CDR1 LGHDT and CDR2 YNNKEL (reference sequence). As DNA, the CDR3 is TGTGCCAGCAGCCAAGTTCGTAGCACCTACGAGCAGTACTTC. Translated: CASSQVRSTYEQYF.

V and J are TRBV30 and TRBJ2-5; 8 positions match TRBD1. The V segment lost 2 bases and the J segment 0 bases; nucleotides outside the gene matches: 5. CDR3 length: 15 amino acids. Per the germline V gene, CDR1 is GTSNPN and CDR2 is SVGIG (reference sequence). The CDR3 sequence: CAWSKDRGYQETQYF. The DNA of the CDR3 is TGTGCCTGGAGTAAAGACAGGGGCTACCAAGAGACCCAGTACTTC.

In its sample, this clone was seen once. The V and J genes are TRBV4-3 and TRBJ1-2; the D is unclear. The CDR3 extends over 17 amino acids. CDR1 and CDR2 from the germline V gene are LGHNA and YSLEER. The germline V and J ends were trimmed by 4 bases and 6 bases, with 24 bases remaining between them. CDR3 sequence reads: CASSRHSPGTQDHGYTF. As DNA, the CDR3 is TGCGCCAGCAGCCGCCACTCACCTGGCACCCAGGACCATGGCTACACCTTC.

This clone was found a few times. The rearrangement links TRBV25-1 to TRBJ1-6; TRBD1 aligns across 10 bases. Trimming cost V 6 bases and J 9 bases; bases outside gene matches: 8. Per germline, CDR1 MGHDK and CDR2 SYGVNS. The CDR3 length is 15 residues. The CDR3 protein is CASRGGQGLLSPLHF. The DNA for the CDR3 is TGTGCCAGCAGAGGGGGACAGGGGCTCCTTTCACCCCTCCACTTT.